Presented here are 23 T cell receptor beta chains from one specimen sequenced in a study of response to subunit inactivated influenza vaccine. Via MiXCR, TCRdb re-called the RT-PCR reads, giving one row per CDR3 protein. The table records 700,000 to 800,000 distinct CDR3 sequences, about 18% of them present only once. Sample: PBMCs from blood, taken more than 4 days after vaccination. These TCRs come from a man between 45 and 60 years old who received an inactivated influenza vaccine.

The CDR3, as DNA: TGTGCCAGCAGCTTAGAAGAGGGTGAGCAGTTCTTC. It codes for CASSLEEGEQFF. The chain carries TRBV7-2 and TRBJ2-1, with a tentative D call TRBD2 (5 bases). This CDR3 is 12 amino acids long. Germline V CDR1 and CDR2: SGHTA, FQGNSA. V dropped 1 base and J dropped 9 bases, with 7 bases sitting between them.

This clonotype was seen only a few times. The genes are TRBV3-1 and TRBJ1-2, with 9 bases matching TRBD1. The germline V gene has CDR1 LGHDT and CDR2 YNNKEL (reference sequence). Trimming removed 3 bases from V and 8 bases from J; junction bases left unmatched: 7. This CDR3 is 14 amino acids long. CDR3 sequence: CASSHTGQGAGYTF. The CDR3 DNA sequence: TGTGCCAGCAGCCATACGGGACAGGGAGCCGGCTACACCTTC.

The rearrangement links TRBV20-1 to TRBJ1-5; D uncertain. Trimming took 7 bases from V and 2 from J, leaving 18 bases between them. This CDR3 region has 15 residues. CDR1 is DFQATT and CDR2 is SNEGSKA in the germline V gene (reference sequence). Here the CDR3 DNA reads TGCAGTGGAAGCGTCCGGCAAACTGGCAATCAGCCCCAGCATTTT. Translated, it gives CSGSVRQTGNQPQHF.

The rearrangement joins TRBV5-5 to TRBJ1-6; D ambiguous. The CDR3 runs 15 residues. Trimming stripped 2 bases from V and 3 bases from J, with 9 bases between. The V gene's germline CDR1 is SGHKS and CDR2 YYEKEE (reference sequence). DNA for the CDR3: TGTGCCAGCAGCTTTCTGGAGGGCTATAATTCACCCCTCCACTTT. Translated, it gives CASSFLEGYNSPLHF.

V and J are TRBV5-1 and TRBJ2-5, with 8 bases fitting TRBD1. CDR1 and CDR2 (germline): SGHRS, YFSETQ. V dropped 0 bases and J dropped 1; count of bases not matched to a gene: 11. This CDR3 spans 18 amino acids. The CDR3 DNA follows: TGCGCCAGCAGCTTGGCCTGGGTGACAGGGGACCGCCAAGAGACCCAGTACTTC. The encoded protein is CASSLAWVTGDRQETQYF.

The V and J genes are TRBV25-1 and TRBJ2-1, with D perhaps matching TRBD1 (6 bases). The CDR3 covers 15 residues. Looked up from germline, CDR1 is MGHDK and CDR2 is SYGVNS. Deletions cut 3 bases from V and 6 bases from J, with 15 bases between. The CDR3 loop reads CASSDGGLITNEQFF. CDR3 nucleotide sequence: TGTGCCAGCAGTGATGGGGGCCTGATTACCAATGAGCAGTTCTTC.

This clonotype was seen a few times. The V gene is TRBV5-1, the J gene TRBJ2-3; D perhaps matches TRBD2 (6 bases). Germline V lookup: CDR1 SGHRS, CDR2 YFSETQ. The CDR3 extends over 15 amino acids. Between the trimmed V and J ends, which lost 5 bases and 0 bases, there was a span of 13 bases. The CDR3 spells CASSTGVTSTDTQYF. CDR3 nucleotide sequence: TGCGCCAGCAGTACGGGGGTCACGAGCACAGATACGCAGTATTTT.

This chain joins TRBV4-2 and TRBJ2-2; TRBD2 might be the D (6 bases). CDR3 size: 16 residues. The V and J ends lost 5 bases and 0 bases respectively, with 13 bases between them. CDR1 is LGHNA, CDR2 YNFKEQ, per germline. DNA for the CDR3: TGTGCCAGCAGCTACCCCGGGACTTCGAACACCGGGGAGCTGTTTTTT. Translating gives CASSYPGTSNTGELFF.

The CDR3 reads CATSRDRGQGGSPLHF. The CDR3 nucleotides read TGTGCCACCAGCAGAGATCGGGGACAGGGTGGTTCACCCCTCCACTTT. The chain joins TRBV15 to TRBJ1-6; 9 bases map to TRBD1. V lost 0 bases, J lost 9 bases, and 6 bases stayed unmatched. Per germline, CDR1 LNHNV and CDR2 YYDKDF (reference sequence). The CDR3 has 16 amino acids.

The rearrangement links TRBV6-5 to TRBJ2-7, with D perhaps assigned TRBD1 or TRBD2 (5 bases each). CDR1 MNHEY and CDR2 SVGAGI come from the germline V gene. The CDR3 extends over 15 amino acids. V lost 2 bases and J lost 6, with 17 bases in between. CDR3 region: CASSYAGTSEGEQYF. As DNA, the CDR3 is TGTGCCAGCAGTTACGCCGGGACGTCCGAAGGCGAGCAGTACTTC.

The chain combines TRBV6-1 with TRBJ1-5; TRBD1 matches 8 bases. From germline, CDR1 is MNHNS and CDR2 SASEGT. This CDR3 contains 15 residues. V dropped 6 bases and J dropped 7; count of bases not matched to a gene: 11. The CDR3 coding sequence is TGTGCCAGCAGAACGGGACAGGCGTTCCAGCAGCCCCAGCATTTT. Its protein is CASRTGQAFQQPQHF.

The chain has TRBV24-1 and TRBJ2-5, with TRBD2 as a possible D gene (6 bases). Germline V CDR1 and CDR2: KGHDR, SFDVKD. V lost 3 bases and J 7 bases, leaving 17 bases between the germline ends. The CDR3 totals 15 residues. The CDR3 nucleotides read TGTGCCACCAGTGATGGAGCGGGCGGGCTTCGGACCCAGTACTTC. Translated: CATSDGAGGLRTQYF.

This clonotype was found a few times. The V gene is TRBV20-1, the J gene TRBJ1-1, with 9 bases that match TRBD1. V shed 0 bases, J shed 4 bases, and the junction held 6 bases outside the gene matches. CDR1 is DFQATT and CDR2 is SNEGSKA in the germline V gene (reference sequence). The CDR3 consists of 15 residues. CDR3 sequence: CSARELTGGTTEAFF. The DNA of the CDR3 is TGCAGTGCTAGAGAACTCACAGGGGGCACCACTGAAGCTTTCTTT.

The chain couples TRBV24-1 to TRBJ2-1; 11 bases agree with TRBD2. This CDR3 region has 16 residues. V gave up 4 bases and J gave up 3 bases; unmatched junction bases: 4. Germline lookup yields CDR1 KGHDR and CDR2 SFDVKD. CDR3 DNA: TGTGCCACCAGTGACTTAGCGGGAGGGTTCTACAATGAGCAGTTCTTC. As protein: CATSDLAGGFYNEQFF.

The sample holds a few counts of this clonotype. The chain combines TRBV5-1 with TRBJ2-5; either TRBD1 or TRBD2 may fit D (6 bases each). CDR1 SGHRS and CDR2 YFSETQ come from the germline V gene. V lost 0 bases and J 5 bases, leaving 14 bases between the germline ends. This CDR3 is 15 amino acids long. CDR3 bases: TGCGCCAGCAGCTTGGACGTCGGGGGCCAGGAGACCCAGTACTTC. Protein sequence: CASSLDVGGQETQYF.

V usage is TRBV15 and J usage is TRBJ2-6, with TRBD2 matching 7 bases. J was trimmed by 2 bases and V by 1 base; bases with no gene match: 8. The CDR3 runs to 18 residues. In germline, CDR1 is LNHNV, CDR2 YYDKDF (reference sequence). For the CDR3, the DNA is TGTGCCACCAGCAGAGGCGGGGGTAGGGTGGCTGGGGCCAACGTCCTGACTTTC. It translates to CATSRGGGRVAGANVLTF.

This clonotype has only a few counts. The chain employs TRBV20-1 and TRBJ2-3; no definite D call. The CDR3 extends over 10 amino acids. Germline lookup yields CDR1 DFQATT and CDR2 SNEGSKA (reference sequence). V lost 6 bases, J lost 7 bases, and 8 bases lay in between. CDR3 coding DNA: TGCAGTGCCTTCGAGAATACGCAGTATTTT. Its translation: CSAFENTQYF.

The sample holds many counts of this clonotype. The chain couples TRBV12-3 or TRBV12-4 to TRBJ2-7, with 8 positions matching TRBD1. CDR3 length: 14 amino acids. The J segment lost 5 bases and the V segment lost 6 bases, leaving 9 bases of the junction unmatched. The CDR3 loop is CASSQQTGDHEQYF. The CDR3 DNA is TGTGCCAGCAGCCAACAGACAGGGGACCACGAGCAGTACTTC.

This clonotype was seen more than once but under ten times. This CDR3 is CASSQNAAANTGELFF. CDR3 bases: TGCGCCAGCAGCCAAAACGCAGCGGCGAACACCGGGGAGCTGTTTTTT. V usage is TRBV5-1 and J usage is TRBJ2-2, with D possibly matching TRBD2 (5 bases). CDR3 length: 16 residues. Germline assignment: CDR1 SGHRS and CDR2 YFSETQ. Trimming took 4 bases from V and 0 from J, leaving 13 bases between them.

In this sample, this clonotype turned up a few times. The gene calls are TRBV6-2 or TRBV6-3 and TRBJ1-5, with 9 bases identical to TRBD1. With V trimmed by 7 bases and J by 6 bases, 7 bases remained unmatched. Per the germline V gene, CDR1 is MNHEY and CDR2 is SVGEGT. The CDR3 is 14 residues long. The chain's CDR3 is CASTLTGGVQPQHF. CDR3 coding DNA: TGTGCCAGCACCCTAACAGGGGGCGTTCAGCCCCAGCATTTT.

A word on this clonotype: A much bigger clone sits one base away, suggesting this may be a read error. The J gene is TRBJ2-2, the V gene TRBV20-1, with D perhaps TRBD2 (5 bases). This CDR3 is built from 15 residues. Germline assignment: CDR1 DFQATT and CDR2 SNEGSKA (reference sequence). The CDR3 is CTARTQRPNTGELFF. In DNA, the CDR3 is TGCACTGCTAGAACGCAGCGGCCGAACACCGGGGAGCTGTTTTTT.

This clonotype was seen a few times. The chain couples TRBV28 to TRBJ2-7; D remains unclear. Between the trimmed V and J ends, which lost 2 bases and 2 bases, there was a span of 10 bases. The V gene's germline CDR1 is MDHEN and CDR2 SYDVKM. The CDR3 loop spans 14 amino acids. CDR3 amino acids: CASSLPASPYEQYF. CDR3 in DNA: TGTGCCAGCAGTTTACCAGCCTCGCCCTACGAGCAGTACTTC. Combining the CDR3 with reference TRBV28 and TRBJ2-7 gives the whole variable domain DVKVTQSSRYLVKRTGEKVFLECVQDMDHENMFWYRQDPGLGLRLIYFSYDVKMKEKGDIPEGYSVSREKKERFSLILESASTNQTSMYLCASSLPASPYEQYFGPGTRLTVT.

The chain carries TRBV7-2 and TRBJ2-7; TRBD2 aligns across 13 bases. After removal of 2 bases from V and 7 bases from J, the junction contained 5 bases not matched to a gene. The CDR3 loop spans 15 amino acids. The germline gives CDR1 SGHTA, CDR2 FQGNSA. The CDR3 region is CASSLQTSGRWEQYF. The DNA of the CDR3 is TGTGCCAGCAGCTTACAGACTAGCGGGAGGTGGGAGCAGTACTTC.